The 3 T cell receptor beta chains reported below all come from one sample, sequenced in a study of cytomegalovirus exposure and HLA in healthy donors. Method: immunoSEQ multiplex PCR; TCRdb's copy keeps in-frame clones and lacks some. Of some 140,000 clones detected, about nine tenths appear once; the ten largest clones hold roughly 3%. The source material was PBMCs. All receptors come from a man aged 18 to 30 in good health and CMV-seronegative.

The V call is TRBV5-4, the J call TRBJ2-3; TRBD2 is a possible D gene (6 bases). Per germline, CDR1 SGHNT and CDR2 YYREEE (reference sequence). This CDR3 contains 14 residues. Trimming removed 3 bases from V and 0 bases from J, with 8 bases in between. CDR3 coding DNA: TGTGCCAGCAGCTCGGGGGATAGCACAGATACGCAGTATTTT. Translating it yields CASSSGDSTDTQYF. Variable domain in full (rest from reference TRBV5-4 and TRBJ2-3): ETGVTQSPTHLIKTRGQQVTLRCSSQSGHNTVSWYQQALGQGPQFIFQYYREEENGRGNFPPRFSGLQFPNYSSELNVNALELDDSALYLCASSSGDSTDTQYFGPGTRLTVL.

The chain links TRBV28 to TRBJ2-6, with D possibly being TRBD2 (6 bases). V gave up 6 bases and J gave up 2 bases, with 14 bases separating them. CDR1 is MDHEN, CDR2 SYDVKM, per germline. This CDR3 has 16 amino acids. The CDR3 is CASSILGGTGANVLTF. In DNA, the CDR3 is TGTGCCAGCAGCATCCTAGGCGGGACTGGGGCCAACGTCCTGACTTTC. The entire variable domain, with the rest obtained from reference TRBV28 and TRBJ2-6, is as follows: DVKVTQSSRYLVKRTGEKVFLECVQDMDHENMFWYRQDPGLGLRLIYFSYDVKMKEKGDIPEGYSVSREKKERFSLILESASTNQTSMYLCASSILGGTGANVLTFGAGSRLTVL.

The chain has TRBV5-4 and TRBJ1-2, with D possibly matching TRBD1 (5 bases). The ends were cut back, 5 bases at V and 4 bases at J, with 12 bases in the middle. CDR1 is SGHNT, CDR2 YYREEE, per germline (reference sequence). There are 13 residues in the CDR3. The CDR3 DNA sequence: TGTGCCAGCAGTCAGACAGAAATCTATGGCTACACCTTC. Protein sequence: CASSQTEIYGYTF.